This T cell receptor beta chain came from a study of blood T cell repertoires in COVID-19. Background on the study: Samples of COVID-19 (acute and convalescent) were obtained from the United States, Italy and Spain. Sample material is recorded as cDNA or gDNA derived from T cells, B-cell-depleted T cells, or PBMCs.

Original data processing: Amplification of reference gene primers was used by the study to estimate nucleated cell counts. The protocol was immunoSEQ multiplex PCR, while the TCRdb copy is restricted to in-frame clones and leaves out a portion. The V and J calls and clone size are taken from that table; D and trimming were inferred from the DNA. The top ten clones hold over 11% of a sample with tens of thousands of clones, 75% to 90% of them seen once. CDR3 length: 13 residues. The V and J ends lost 3 bases and 5 bases respectively, with 8 bases between them. The rearrangement joins TRBV12-3 or TRBV12-4 to TRBJ1-5, with a weak D call TRBD1 (6 bases). The receptor was isolated from a man aged 65 to 79 with active or convalescent COVID-19. Sequenced input: peripheral blood. CDR3 sequence (DNA): TGTGCCAGCAGTTTCAACAGGGATCAGCCCCAGCATTTT. The encoded protein is CASSFNRDQPQHF.